The T cell receptor beta chain described here comes from a study of cytomegalovirus exposure and HLA in healthy donors. Details on this clone: Its antigen is unknown. The junction departs from germline at one end; a sequencing error may be responsible.

PCR involved 60 Vbeta and 13 Jbeta primers. The protocol was immunoSEQ multiplex PCR, while the TCRdb copy is restricted to in-frame clones and leaves out a portion. Of around 100,000 clones listed, around 83% are singletons. Study conclusions and caveats: When a later analysis compared HLA-associated TCR beta chains with equally common others, the HLA-associated chains turned out to be more clonally expanded and to have lower generation probabilities.

CDR3 length: 15 residues. CDR1 and CDR2 from the germline V gene are SEHNR and FQNEAQ (reference sequence). The receptor was isolated from a man aged 25 to 40 in good health and CMV-seropositive. The V call is TRBV7-9, the J call TRBJ1-2; D is possibly TRBD1 (6 bases). The sample comprised PBMCs. The CDR3 protein is CSSSRRQANNYGYTF. The DNA for the CDR3 is TGTTCCAGCAGCCGTAGACAGGCCAATAACTATGGCTACACCTTC.